Listed below are T cell receptor beta chains from one sample, sequenced in a study of vaccination and CD4 T cells after COVID-19. Their target antigens are unknown. TCRdb recomputed calls from the PCR reads with MiXCR, one row per CDR3 protein. The sample has 15,000 to 20,000 distinct CDR3 sequences, around 28% seen once. Sequencing was performed on cultured CD4+ T cells from blood. The receptors here all came from a human donor with COVID-19. Both conserved end residues are part of each CDR3. A D gene is named only where the DNA matches it firmly. Only part of the rows carry a size: once, few, many, or a class if the clone is expanded.

>TRBD2|.|TRBJ2-3|TRBV12-3/TRBV12-4|20
TGTGCCAGCAGTTTAGTACGGACTAGCGGGGGGGCTACTCGCACAGATACGCAGTATTTT
CASSLVRTSGGATRTDTQYF
>.|few|TRBJ1-6|TRBV7-2|16
TGTGCCAGCAGCTTAGCGTCGAGTTCAAAAAATTCACCCCTCCACTTT
CASSLASSSKNSPLHF
>.|medium-sized|TRBJ1-5|TRBV6-2/TRBV6-3|15
TGTGCCAGCAGTCACGACGGGAAGATCCCGCAGCCCCAGCATTTT
CASSHDGKIPQPQHF
>.|.|TRBJ1-4|TRBV12-3/TRBV12-4|13
TGTGCCAGCAGTGTAGCCGGGACAGAAAAACTGTTTTTT
CASSVAGTEKLFF
>TRBD1|few|TRBJ2-1|TRBV20-1|14
TGCAGTGCGGGTGTCCCGGGACAGGGCAATGAGCAGTTCTTC
CSAGVPGQGNEQFF
>TRBD2|.|TRBJ2-1|TRBV2|14
TGTGCCAGCAGTGGACGGGGGGGCCGTAATGAGCAGTTCTTC
CASSGRGGRNEQFF
>.|few|TRBJ1-1|TRBV27|16
TGTGCCAGCAGTTCGGGGGGGGGCTGGATGAACACTGAAGCTTTCTTT
CASSSGGGWMNTEAFF
>TRBD1|.|TRBJ2-7|TRBV5-1|14
TGCGCCAGCAGCCGGGACAGGGGCTCCTACGAGCAGTACTTC
CASSRDRGSYEQYF
>TRBD1|.|TRBJ1-2|TRBV10-3|14
TGTGCCATCACGGGAGGGGGCTTGGACTATGGCTACACCTTC
CAITGGGLDYGYTF
>.|.|TRBJ1-5|TRBV19|17
TGTGCCAGTAGTATAGTCACAGCCGTTGCTAGCAATCAGCCCCAGCATTTT
CASSIVTAVASNQPQHF
>.|.|TRBJ2-7|TRBV6-1|14
TGTGCCAGCAGACACCCTCTGTCCCCCTACGAGCAGTACTTC
CASRHPLSPYEQYF
>TRBD1|few|TRBJ1-1|TRBV19|18
TGTGCCACCTGGACAGGGGGCGCGCTCGGACGAAGAGAAACTGAAGCTTTCTTT
CATWTGGALGRRETEAFF
>.|medium-sized|TRBJ2-5|TRBV7-6|13
TGTGCCAGCACCCTGGCGGGGAGGGAGACCCAGTACTTC
CASTLAGRETQYF
>.|few|TRBJ2-3|TRBV27|14
TGTGCCAGCAGGAGCGAAGCCCCCACAGATACGCAGTATTTT
CASRSEAPTDTQYF
>TRBD2|.|TRBJ2-7|TRBV5-1|15
TGCGCCAGCAGCTTGGTTGGGGGGGGAGCCTACGAGCAGTACTTC
CASSLVGGGAYEQYF
>TRBD1|.|TRBJ2-3|TRBV28|15
TGTGCCAGCCTGGGTGACAGGGATTCCACAGATACGCAGTATTTT
CASLGDRDSTDTQYF
>TRBD1|once|TRBJ1-4|TRBV9|15
TGTGCCAGCAGCCTCCAGACAGGGGGCAATGAAAAACTGTTTTTT
CASSLQTGGNEKLFF
>TRBD2|few|TRBJ2-1|TRBV11-2|13
TGTGCCAGCAGCCCACTAGCGGGGCATGAGCAGTTCTTC
CASSPLAGHEQFF
>TRBD1|.|TRBJ2-7|TRBV6-1|15
TGTGCCAGCAGGCCTACGGGACAGGGGGCCTACGAGCAGTACTTC
CASRPTGQGAYEQYF
>.|.|TRBJ2-7|TRBV7-8|14
TGTGCCAGCAGCGCGGGACATCAGTCCTACGAGCAGTACTTC
CASSAGHQSYEQYF
>.|.|TRBJ1-5|TRBV20-1|14
TGCAGTGCCCCCGCCGGCGATAGCAATCAGCCCCAGCATTTT
CSAPAGDSNQPQHF
>.|.|TRBJ2-5|TRBV6-2/TRBV6-3|19
TGTGCCAGCACCCATACCTTGGACTCCGGGACCCGAGGGGAGGAGACCCAGTACTTC
CASTHTLDSGTRGEETQYF
>.|.|TRBJ2-5|TRBV4-2|14
TGTGCCAGCAGCCGCGGGACAGTTCAAGAGACCCAGTACTTC
CASSRGTVQETQYF
>TRBD1|.|TRBJ2-5|TRBV20-1|14
TGCAGTGCTGATGAGACAGGGGGGAAAGAGACCCAGTACTTC
CSADETGGKETQYF
>.|few|TRBJ1-1|TRBV21-1|14
TGTGCCAGCAGCAAACCGCCGGGGAACACTGAAGCTTTCTTT
CASSKPPGNTEAFF